This T cell receptor (beta chain) was captured by sequencing in a study of T cells in Graves' hyperthyroidism and ophthalmopathy. TCR beta CDR3 regions were amplified from RNA. A first-round RT-PCR of the TCR CDR3 used the HTBI primer set. A single record per CDR3 protein comes from TCRdb applying MiXCR to the multiplex PCR reads. The repertoire consists of about 700,000 distinct CDR3 sequences, with 14% occurring once and the leading ten covering roughly a tenth. The ends lost 4 bases at V and 0 bases at J; junction bases unmatched: 7. The germline V gene has CDR1 MNHEY and CDR2 SVGEGT. CDR3 length: 19 residues.

J is TRBJ2-4 and V is TRBV6-2 or TRBV6-3, with 15 bases that match TRBD2. This clonotype was obtained from a woman younger than 35 with Graves' hyperthyroidism. The source material was blood. The CDR3 sequence is CASSFFGLAGGPAKNIQYF. The CDR3 DNA reads as TGTGCCAGCAGTTTCTTTGGACTAGCGGGAGGGCCAGCCAAAAACATTCAGTACTTC.